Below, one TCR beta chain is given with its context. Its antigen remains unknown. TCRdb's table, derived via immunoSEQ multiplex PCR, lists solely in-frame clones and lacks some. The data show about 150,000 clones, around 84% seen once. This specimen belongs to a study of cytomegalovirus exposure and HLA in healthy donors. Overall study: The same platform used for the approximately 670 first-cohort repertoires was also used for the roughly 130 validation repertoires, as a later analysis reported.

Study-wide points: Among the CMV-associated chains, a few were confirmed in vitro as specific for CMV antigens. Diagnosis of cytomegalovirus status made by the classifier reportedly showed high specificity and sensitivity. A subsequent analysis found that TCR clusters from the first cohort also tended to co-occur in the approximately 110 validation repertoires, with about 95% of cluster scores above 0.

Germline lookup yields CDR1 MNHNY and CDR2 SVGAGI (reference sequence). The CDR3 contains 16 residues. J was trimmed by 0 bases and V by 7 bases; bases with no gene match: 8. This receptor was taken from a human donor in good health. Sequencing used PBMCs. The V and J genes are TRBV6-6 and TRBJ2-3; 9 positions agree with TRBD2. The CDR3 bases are TGTGCCAGCACCATAAGCGGGGGGCCTAGCACAGATACGCAGTATTTT. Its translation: CASTISGGPSTDTQYF.